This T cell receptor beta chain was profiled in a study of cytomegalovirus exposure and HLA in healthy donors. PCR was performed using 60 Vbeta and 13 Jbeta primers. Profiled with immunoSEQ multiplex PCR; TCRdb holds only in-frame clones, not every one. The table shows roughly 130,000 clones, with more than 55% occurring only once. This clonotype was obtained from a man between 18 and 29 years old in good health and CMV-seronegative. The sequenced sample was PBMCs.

The CDR3 loop is CASRASEVRSSSYEQYF. For the CDR3, the DNA is TGTGCCAGCAGGGCCTCTGAGGTCCGGTCGAGCTCCTACGAGCAGTACTTC. This chain joins TRBV5-6 and TRBJ2-7; D unresolved. CDR1 and CDR2 (germline): SGHDT, YYEEEE. The CDR3 extends over 17 amino acids. Deletions cut 5 bases from V and 0 bases from J, with 21 bases between.